These T cell receptor beta chains were read from a single sample in a study of cytomegalovirus exposure and HLA in healthy donors. The assay was immunoSEQ multiplex PCR, and TCRdb's table has in-frame clones only and misses some. The table records some 98,000 clones, roughly nine tenths of them present only once. The sequenced sample consisted of PBMCs. The receptors shown here come from a young man in good health and CMV-seropositive. Both conserved end residues are part of each CDR3. A D gene is named only where the DNA matches it firmly. For some rows the clone size is stated as once, few or many, or as a class when expanded; others skip it.

cdr3_aa | cdr3_nt | clone_size | j_call | v_call | d_call
CASSQDSLHRDRATDTQYF | TGCGCCAGCAGCCAAGATTCCCTCCACCGGGACAGGGCCACAGATACGCAGTATTTT | once | TRBJ2-3 | TRBV4-3 | TRBD1
CASRLTGMNTEAFF | TGTGCCAGTAGGTTGACAGGGATGAACACTGAAGCTTTCTTT | NA | TRBJ1-1 | TRBV19 | TRBD1
CASSDTGLGYTF | TGTGCCAGCAGCGACACAGGGCTCGGCTACACCTTC | NA | TRBJ1-2 | TRBV11-2 | NA
CASSQKTGVKYQETQYF | TGCGCCAGCAGCCAAAAGACAGGGGTTAAGTACCAAGAGACCCAGTACTTC | NA | TRBJ2-5 | TRBV5-1 | TRBD1
CASSLTSGMGNEQFF | TGTGCCAGCAGCTTGACTAGCGGGATGGGCAATGAGCAGTTCTTC | NA | TRBJ2-1 | TRBV7-6 | TRBD2
CATSRDVGAEETQYF | TGTGCCACCAGCAGAGATGTAGGGGCAGAAGAGACCCAGTACTTC | NA | TRBJ2-5 | TRBV15 | NA
CASSYISQGGFYNEQFF | TGTGCCAGCAGTTACATTTCCCAGGGTGGGTTTTACAATGAGCAGTTCTTC | NA | TRBJ2-1 | TRBV27 | NA
CASSLGLFPSEQYF | TGTGCCAGCAGCCTAGGACTTTTCCCCTCGGAGCAGTACTTC | NA | TRBJ2-7 | TRBV7-2 | NA
CASSTDDSSSGTSLAGELFF | TGTGCCAGTAGTACCGATGACTCTTCCTCCGGGACTAGCTTGGCCGGGGAGCTGTTTTTT | NA | TRBJ2-2 | TRBV19 | TRBD2
CASSLSQGARYF | TGTGCCAGCAGCCTCAGCCAGGGGGCGCGGTATTTT | NA | TRBJ2-3 | TRBV5-6 | TRBD1
CASSLLKGLAGAYEQYF | TGTGCCAGCAGCTTACTCAAGGGACTAGCGGGGGCTTACGAGCAGTACTTC | NA | TRBJ2-7 | TRBV11-2 | TRBD2
CASKKRGGPYEQFF | TGTGCCAGCAAAAAGCGGGGGGGCCCTTATGAGCAGTTCTTC | NA | TRBJ2-1 | TRBV28 | TRBD2
CASSLESPTLNGYTF | TGTGCCAGCAGCTTGGAGTCACCTACGCTCAATGGCTACACCTTC | once | TRBJ1-2 | TRBV7-9 | NA
CASSGIGLYNEQFF | TGCGCCAGCAGTGGAATAGGACTCTACAATGAGCAGTTCTTC | NA | TRBJ2-1 | TRBV10-1 | NA
CASSQADMTGSAYNEQFF | TGCGCCAGCAGCCAAGCCGATATGACCGGGTCTGCGTACAATGAGCAGTTCTTC | NA | TRBJ2-1 | TRBV4-1 | NA
CASSVDGGAGELFF | TGTGCCAGCAGCGTAGACGGGGGGGCCGGGGAGCTGTTTTTT | NA | TRBJ2-2 | TRBV9 | TRBD2
CASSPTGSQPQHF | TGTGCCAGCTCACCGACAGGGAGTCAGCCCCAGCATTTT | few | TRBJ1-5 | TRBV6-5 | TRBD1
CSVEARIGGTEAFF | TGCAGCGTTGAAGCACGGATCGGGGGCACTGAAGCTTTCTTT | NA | TRBJ1-1 | TRBV29-1 | NA
CASSAPGTSGGLQETQYF | TGTGCCAGCAGCGCCCCCGGGACTAGCGGGGGCCTACAAGAGACCCAGTACTTC | NA | TRBJ2-5 | TRBV2 | TRBD2
CATSVEANTEAFF | TGTGCCACCAGCGTGGAGGCGAACACTGAAGCTTTCTTT | NA | TRBJ1-1 | TRBV15 | NA
CASSQREDDYEQFF | TGCGCCAGCAGCCAGCGGGAGGATGATTATGAGCAGTTCTTC | NA | TRBJ2-1 | TRBV4-1 | TRBD2
CASRYRDRSSTEAFF | TGTGCCAGTAGATACCGGGACAGGTCTAGCACTGAAGCTTTCTTT | NA | TRBJ1-1 | TRBV19 | TRBD1
CASSAQGLTNEKLFF | TGTGCCAGCAGCGCCCAGGGTTTAACTAATGAAAAACTGTTTTTT | once | TRBJ1-4 | TRBV7-9 | NA
CASSFQGNTEAFF | TGTGCCAGCAGTTTCCAGGGGAACACTGAAGCTTTCTTT | NA | TRBJ1-1 | TRBV28 | NA
CASSRSFRTDLYEQYF | TGTGCCAGTAGCCGTTCCTTTCGGACAGATCTCTACGAGCAGTACTTC | NA | TRBJ2-7 | TRBV19 | NA